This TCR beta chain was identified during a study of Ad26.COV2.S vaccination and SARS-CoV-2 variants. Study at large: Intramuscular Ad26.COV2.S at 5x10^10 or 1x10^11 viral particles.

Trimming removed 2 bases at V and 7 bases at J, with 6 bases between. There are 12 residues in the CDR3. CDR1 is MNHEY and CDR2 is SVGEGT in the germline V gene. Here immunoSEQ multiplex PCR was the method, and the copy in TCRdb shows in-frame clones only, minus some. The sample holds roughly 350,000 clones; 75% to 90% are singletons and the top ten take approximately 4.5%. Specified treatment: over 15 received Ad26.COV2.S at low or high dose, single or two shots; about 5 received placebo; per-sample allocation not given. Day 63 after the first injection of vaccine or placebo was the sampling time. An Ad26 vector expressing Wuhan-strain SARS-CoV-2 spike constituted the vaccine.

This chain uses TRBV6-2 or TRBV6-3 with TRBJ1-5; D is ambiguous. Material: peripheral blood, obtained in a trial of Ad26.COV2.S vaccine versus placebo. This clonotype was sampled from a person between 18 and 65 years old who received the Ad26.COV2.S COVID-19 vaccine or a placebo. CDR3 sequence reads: CASSYVGQPQHF. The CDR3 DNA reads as TGTGCCAGCAGTTACGTAGGACAGCCCCAGCATTTT.